The 28 T cell receptor beta chains below were found in one sample sequenced in a study of shared clonotypes between healthy human individuals. TCRdb's table, derived via immunoSEQ multiplex PCR, lists solely in-frame clones and lacks some. The table shows some 2,500,000 clones, with 80% to 95% occurring only once. Material: naive CD4+ T cells from PBMCs. Subset given: CD45RA+ positively selected. The receptor source for this set is a young man in good health. Some clones in this sample may be carry-over from other donors' samples.

The CDR3, as DNA: TGTGCCAGCACCTATAGGCCCCGAGGGGAGCCCCAGCATTTT. It translates to CASTYRPRGEPQHF. The genes are TRBV28 and TRBJ1-5; weak D call: TRBD1 (5 bases). With 7 bases removed from V and 8 bases from J, the gap between germline ends came to 18 bases. CDR1 and CDR2 from the germline V gene are MDHEN and SYDVKM. The CDR3 is made up of 14 amino acids.

A note on this clone: Its ends do not fully match the called genes, so a read error is possible. The gene calls are TRBV4-2 and TRBJ2-5; tentatively, D is TRBD1 (6 bases). This CDR3 has 17 residues. Germline V gives CDR1 LGHNA, CDR2 YNFKEQ. CDR3 coding DNA: TGTGCCAGCAGCCAAGATCTTGGACAGCGATTTGGGGAGACCCAGCACTTC. Translating it yields CASSQDLGQRFGETQHF.

The rearrangement joins TRBV5-8 to TRBJ1-3, with D tentatively TRBD1 (5 bases). With 7 bases removed from V and 2 bases from J, the gap between germline ends came to 16 bases. Germline CDR1 is SGHTS and CDR2 is YDEGEE. This CDR3 is built from 15 residues. The CDR3 DNA reads as TGTGCCAGCCGGGGCGGGAGGGCCCCTGGAAACACCATATATTTT. This gives the protein CASRGGRAPGNTIYF.

The V and J genes are TRBV29-1 and TRBJ1-1; TRBD1 agrees at 7 bases. There are 14 residues in the CDR3. With V trimmed by 3 bases and J by 2 bases, 6 bases remained unmatched. The germline CDR1 and CDR2 sequences are SQVTM and ANQGSEA. This CDR3 reads CSVERDSFNTEAFF. In nucleotides, the CDR3 is TGCAGCGTTGAGAGGGACAGTTTCAACACTGAAGCTTTCTTT.

This chain uses TRBV7-2 with TRBJ1-5; D is unclear. V was cut by 2 bases and J by 0 bases, with 11 bases left in between. CDR1 is SGHTA, CDR2 FQGNSA, per germline. This CDR3 is built from 16 residues. The CDR3 spells CASSLPPVGSNQPQHF. For the CDR3, the DNA is TGTGCCAGCAGCTTACCGCCGGTCGGTAGCAATCAGCCCCAGCATTTT.

Worth noting for this clone: Other DNA variants within this sample encode the same CDR3. The chain is built from TRBV7-9 and TRBJ1-2, with 7 bases that match TRBD1. CDR1 and CDR2 from the germline V gene are SEHNR and FQNEAQ (reference sequence). With V trimmed by 4 bases and J by 5 bases, 4 bases remained unmatched. The CDR3 length is 13 residues. The CDR3: CASSSGTAYGYTF. The CDR3 DNA is TGTGCCAGCAGCTCCGGGACAGCATATGGCTACACCTTC.

The chain uses TRBV11-2 and TRBJ2-2, with 7 bases fitting TRBD2. The CDR3 spans 16 residues. CDR1 and CDR2 (germline): SGHAT, FQNNGV. V lost 0 bases to trimming and J lost 1 base; unmatched junction nucleotides: 2. CDR3 residues: CASSLELAQNTGELFF. The CDR3 DNA sequence: TGTGCCAGCAGCTTAGAACTAGCGCAGAACACCGGGGAGCTGTTTTTT.

This sequence joins TRBV4-1 and TRBJ2-7, with D uncertain. The V and J ends lost 0 bases and 2 bases respectively, with 14 bases between them. Per germline, CDR1 MGHRA and CDR2 YSYEKL. The CDR3 has 16 amino acids. The CDR3 protein is CASSQDSVGFPYEQYF. The CDR3 nucleotides are TGCGCCAGCAGCCAAGATTCAGTAGGGTTTCCCTACGAGCAGTACTTC.

The chain combines TRBV6-1 with TRBJ2-5; D is possibly TRBD1 (6 bases). V was clipped by 6 bases and J by 5 bases, with 13 bases between them. The CDR3 consists of 13 residues. Germline CDR1 MNHNS, CDR2 SASEGT. The CDR3 coding sequence is TGTGCCAGCAGGTACAGGGAATCGGAGACCCAGTACTTC. Residues: CASRYRESETQYF.

The rearrangement joins TRBV13 to TRBJ2-6; the D is unclear. Trimming pared 5 bases from V and 0 bases from J, leaving 20 bases between. The CDR3 has 19 amino acids. Germline V lookup: CDR1 PRHDT, CDR2 FYEKMQ (reference sequence). The CDR3 spells CASSPFGQASFSGANVLTF. The CDR3 DNA reads as TGTGCCAGCAGCCCCTTTGGTCAGGCCTCATTCTCTGGGGCCAACGTCCTGACTTTC.

This sequence joins TRBV7-2 and TRBJ2-1; 10 positions agree with TRBD2. Germline trimming cut 2 bases from V and 5 bases from J; bases unmatched to any gene: 0. The V gene's germline CDR1 is SGHTA and CDR2 FQGNSA. CDR3 length: 14 amino acids. This CDR3 reads CASSLSGRDNEQFF. CDR3 DNA: TGTGCCAGCAGCTTAAGCGGGAGGGACAATGAGCAGTTCTTC. The full variable domain, completed using reference TRBV7-2 and TRBJ2-1, is GAGVSQSPSNKVTEKGKDVELRCDPISGHTALYWYRQSLGQGLEFLIYFQGNSAPDKSGLPSDRFSAERTGGSVSTLTIQRTQQEDSAVYLCASSLSGRDNEQFFGPGTRLTVL.

Remarks on this clone: Other DNA sequences within the sample encode an identical CDR3. The chain links TRBV9 to TRBJ2-7; 8 bases line up with TRBD2. This CDR3 has 14 residues. V trimming: 3 bases; J trimming: 3 bases; junction bases outside the gene matches: 5. Germline lookup yields CDR1 SGDLS and CDR2 YYNGEE. Here the CDR3 DNA reads TGTGCCAGCAGCGGGCTAGCGGGTGACTACGAGCAGTACTTC. Translating it yields CASSGLAGDYEQYF.

This clone was counted a single time. The chain uses TRBV29-1 and TRBJ1-4; the D gene is possibly TRBD1 (5 bases). With 4 bases removed from V and 5 bases from J, the gap between germline ends came to 17 bases. The CDR3 is 15 residues long. From germline, CDR1 is SQVTM and CDR2 ANQGSEA. CDR3 nucleotides: TGCAGCGTTGGAAGGTCGGGCAGGGAGAATGAAAAACTGTTTTTT. Amino acid sequence: CSVGRSGRENEKLFF.

The V gene is TRBV28, the J gene TRBJ1-1, with unresolved D. CDR1 and CDR2 from the germline V gene are MDHEN and SYDVKM. V dropped 6 bases and J dropped 1 base, with 12 bases sitting between them. The CDR3 consists of 14 residues. The CDR3 DNA sequence: TGTGCCAGCAGCCTCACGAGCGGGAACACTGAAGCTTTCTTT. Translating it yields CASSLTSGNTEAFF.

The chain carries TRBV5-8 and TRBJ2-7, with 9 nucleotides matching TRBD1. The CDR3 spans 15 residues. J was trimmed by 0 bases and V by 0 bases; bases with no gene match: 1. CDR1 SGHTS and CDR2 YDEGEE come from the germline V gene. This CDR3 is CASSLAGQGSYEQYF. The CDR3 coding sequence is TGTGCCAGCAGCTTGGCGGGACAGGGCTCCTACGAGCAGTACTTC.

This clone was seen just once. V gene TRBV28 combines with J gene TRBJ2-7; maybe TRBD2 (5 bases). The CDR3 length is 13 residues. Trimming left V 6 bases short and J 3 bases short, with 12 bases between. Per the germline V gene, CDR1 is MDHEN and CDR2 is SYDVKM. The CDR3 sequence: CASRGDAIYEQYF. The CDR3 region has the DNA TGTGCCAGCAGGGGAGATGCGATCTACGAGCAGTACTTC.

The chain combines TRBV7-8 with TRBJ2-7, with D perhaps TRBD2 (6 bases). Germline CDR1 and CDR2: SGHVS and FQNEAQ. The germline V and J ends were trimmed by 3 bases and 2 bases, with 17 bases remaining between them. The length of the CDR3 is 16 residues. The CDR3 DNA follows: TGTGCCAGCAGCTTGGAGGGCGCGTCGCTGGCCTACGAGCAGTACTTC. It yields the protein CASSLEGASLAYEQYF.

The CDR3 reads CASSSDTVNTEAFF. For the CDR3, the DNA is TGCGCCAGCAGCTCGGACACAGTGAACACTGAAGCTTTCTTT. The chain employs TRBV5-1 and TRBJ1-1, with TRBD1 as a possible D gene (5 bases). The ends were cut back, 3 bases at V and 0 bases at J, with 9 bases in the middle. Germline V gene lookup returns CDR1 SGHRS and CDR2 YFSETQ. The CDR3 has 14 residues.

This CDR3 is CASSDGRGRRNTEAFF. As DNA, the CDR3 is TGTGCCAGCAGTGACGGGAGGGGACGGCGGAACACTGAAGCTTTCTTT. The J gene is TRBJ1-1, the V gene TRBV6-1, with D tentatively TRBD1 (5 bases). Trimming stripped 3 bases from V and 1 base from J, with 15 bases between. Looked up from germline, CDR1 is MNHNS and CDR2 is SASEGT. This CDR3 has 16 amino acids.

The chain links TRBV28 to TRBJ1-1; TRBD1 matches at 7 bases. The CDR3 length is 12 residues. The J segment lost 5 bases and the V segment lost 8 bases, leaving 5 bases of the junction unmatched. From germline, CDR1 is MDHEN and CDR2 SYDVKM. In DNA form, the CDR3 reads TGTGCCAGCGGAACGACAGGGACTGAAGCTTTCTTT. Translated, it gives CASGTTGTEAFF.

V is TRBV28 and J is TRBJ1-1; TRBD1 aligns across 7 bases. Trimming removed 6 bases from V and 2 bases from J; junction bases left unmatched: 18. Germline V gives CDR1 MDHEN, CDR2 SYDVKM. The CDR3 covers 18 residues. CDR3 in DNA: TGTGCCAGCAGGCCCCAGGGGGTCTTTCAGTGGGTAAACACTGAAGCTTTCTTT. It translates to CASRPQGVFQWVNTEAFF.

A note on this clone: Other DNA sequences in this specimen translate into the identical CDR3. The rearrangement links TRBV18 to TRBJ2-7, with D hard to call. This CDR3 has 13 amino acids. Trimming left V 3 bases short and J 0 bases short, with 6 bases between. Looked up from germline, CDR1 is KGHSH and CDR2 is LQKENI. CDR3 DNA: TGTGCCAGCTCACCCCCCGGCTCCTACGAGCAGTACTTC. Translating gives CASSPPGSYEQYF. Full variable domain (missing parts from reference TRBV18 and TRBJ2-7): NAGVMQNPRHLVRRRGQEARLRCSPMKGHSHVYWYRQLPEEGLKFMVYLQKENIIDESGMPKERFSAEFPKEGPSILRIQQVVRGDSAAYFCASSPPGSYEQYFGPGTRLTVT.

The genes are TRBV11-3 and TRBJ2-7; TRBD1 matches 9 bases. Germline V lookup: CDR1 SGHNT, CDR2 YENEEA. Trimming removed 6 bases from V and 0 bases from J; junction bases left unmatched: 6. CDR3 length: 15 amino acids. CDR3 bases: TGTGCCAGCAGGCCTCCGGGACAGGGCTCCTACGAGCAGTACTTC. This sequence encodes CASRPPGQGSYEQYF.

This clone was recorded once. The J gene is TRBJ1-1, the V gene TRBV5-1, with TRBD1 identical over 8 bases. J was trimmed by 0 bases and V by 3 bases; bases with no gene match: 7. This CDR3 contains 16 residues. CDR1 and CDR2 (germline): SGHRS, YFSETQ. The CDR3 spells CASSSRQGLMNTEAFF. The CDR3, as DNA: TGCGCCAGCAGCTCCCGACAGGGGTTAATGAACACTGAAGCTTTCTTT.

As regards this clone: At the DNA level, this CDR3 is encoded by other sequences in the same sample as well. The gene calls are TRBV6-1 and TRBJ1-5; TRBD1 matches at 8 bases. The CDR3 extends over 13 amino acids. Germline values: CDR1 MNHNS, CDR2 SASEGT. Trimming at V came to 9 bases and at J to 7 bases, leaving 8 bases not matched to a gene. CDR3 bases: TGTGCCAGTTGGACAGGGTTTGGCCAGCCCCAGCATTTT. Its translation: CASWTGFGQPQHF.

Regarding this clone: The same CDR3 is also encoded by other DNA sequences in this sample. V is TRBV7-3 and J is TRBJ2-7; possibly TRBD2 for D (5 bases). The CDR3 consists of 14 residues. The V gene's germline CDR1 is SGHTA and CDR2 FQGTGA. Trimming took off 5 bases at V and 4 bases at J, with 15 bases between the two ends. CDR3 sequence: CASSLGRGPYEQYF. In nucleotides, the CDR3 is TGTGCCAGCAGCCTCGGGCGAGGGCCTTACGAGCAGTACTTC.

Concerning this clone itself: In the same sample, other DNA sequences code for this CDR3. The V gene is TRBV6-4, the J gene TRBJ1-5; D is unresolved. V dropped 0 bases and J dropped 6 bases, with 6 bases sitting between them. The CDR3 has 13 amino acids. CDR1 is MRHNA and CDR2 is SNTAGT in the germline V gene. In DNA form, the CDR3 reads TGTGCCAGCAGTGACTCCTCTGGTCAGCCCCAGCATTTT. It encodes CASSDSSGQPQHF.

The chain employs TRBV18 and TRBJ2-3; the D call may be TRBD1 or TRBD2 (5 bases each). This CDR3 has 15 residues. V lost 3 bases and J lost 0, with 10 bases in between. The germline CDR1 and CDR2 sequences are KGHSH and LQKENI. The CDR3 DNA sequence: TGTGCCAGCTCACCCATGGGACCGAGCACAGATACGCAGTATTTT. Translating gives CASSPMGPSTDTQYF.